This T cell receptor (beta chain) was observed in a study of cytomegalovirus exposure and HLA in healthy donors. This clone turned up a few times. Researchers ran the PCR with 60 Vbeta and 13 Jbeta primers. Profiled with immunoSEQ multiplex PCR; TCRdb holds only in-frame clones, not every one. The sample carries about 150,000 clones, 73% recorded once. V lost 0 bases and J lost 7, with 7 bases in between. The germline gives CDR1 SGHRS, CDR2 YFSETQ. The CDR3 runs 12 residues. This sequence originates from a woman younger than 30 in good health and CMV-seronegative. J is TRBJ1-1 and V is TRBV5-1, with no clear D. The sample comprised PBMCs. The CDR3 DNA is TGCGCCAGCAGCTTGGGGCGGGATGAAGCTTTCTTT. This encodes CASSLGRDEAFF.